This T cell receptor (beta chain) comes out of a study of shared clonotypes between healthy human individuals. On sorted subsets, replicate PCRs used roughly 220 ng DNA, or about 30,000 T cell genomes. The data were produced by immunoSEQ multiplex PCR, yet TCRdb's version contains in-frame clones alone and is incomplete. The sample lists 550,000 to 700,000 clones; about 80% were seen once. Study-wide findings and caveats: Of the naive CD4 clonotypes, around 4.8% were shared across a few donors.

This CDR3 is 16 amino acids long. V dropped 5 bases and J dropped 6; count of bases not matched to a gene: 13. From germline, CDR1 is SEHNR and CDR2 FQNEAQ (reference sequence). To note about this clone: Antigen specificity is unknown.

V gene TRBV7-9 combines with J gene TRBJ2-4; TRBD2 matches at 7 bases. This receptor was obtained from a woman in her 30s in good health. The sample taken for sequencing was memory CD4+ T cells sorted from blood. Sample subset: CD45RA-negative fraction. This chain's CDR3 is CASSEEISGGGNIQYF. In DNA, the CDR3 is TGTGCCAGCAGCGAAGAGATTAGCGGCGGGGGAAACATTCAGTACTTC.